Sequencing of this TCR beta chain was carried out in a study of blood T cell repertoires in COVID-19 (dated by TCRdb to the early 2020s). Regarding the complete study: Samples covering the acute and convalescent phases of COVID-19 were provided by collaborators in the United States, Italy and Spain. The material from the prospective study consisted of cDNA or gDNA derived from T cells, B-cell-depleted T cells, or PBMCs. HLA class I and class II types, where available, came from metadata supplied by the sample provider rather than from assay-based typing. The dataset comprised deeply sampled blood TCRbeta repertoires from subjects exposed to, actively infected with, or recovered from COVID-19. Samples came from the ongoing ImmuneRACE study (first 160 participants) plus 1,254 subjects from 6 global collaborators. A freely available public database, intended as a resource for researchers studying the immune response to SARS-CoV-2, is where the repertoires were released. A de-identified subject ID, COVID-19 status, age in years and sex were almost always included in the sample metadata.

TCRbeta CDR3 regions were amplified from genomic DNA by means of the immunoSEQ Assay, a bias-controlled multiplex PCR. Regarding the original processing steps: Nucleated cell counts per sample were estimated from amplification of reference gene primers within the assay. To quantify the absolute abundance of each unique TCRbeta CDR3 rearrangement, sequence reads were collapsed and filtered. For each sample, productive Simpson clonality was calculated by taking the square root of Simpson's diversity index across productive rearrangements. What TCRdb holds here is the immuneACCESS table cut down to in-frame rearrangements. Part of the clones is not present; checked against another copy, under half of the missing clones reflect an unresolved V gene, and the others are unexplained. That table supplies the V and J calls and clone size; D and trimming were determined from the DNA. The sample table lists some 270,000 clones, approximately 85% of them with a count of one. Of the sample, about 9.1% falls within the top ten clones.

With respect to this clone: Its antigen has not been determined. No per-base quality is available; no much larger clone lies one base away.

Overall results and qualifications from the work: The quantity of clinical and demographic metadata differed by source and by participant and was supplied without curation.

In the prospective study, participants were roughly 18 to 100 years old, resided in about two dozen geographic areas of the United States, and were enrolled through a virtual design. To assign participants to cohorts, the prospective study relied on clinical history that participants themselves reported in a screening survey and a study questionnaire. Mobile phlebotomists in the prospective study collected whole blood, serum and a nasopharyngeal or oropharyngeal swab from every participant. Additional blood draws and questionnaires over an approximately 2-month period could optionally be provided by prospective study participants. Before DNA extraction, prospective study blood samples were shipped either frozen or at room temperature. Sequencing used PBMCs or T cells enriched from blood (not recorded which). The TCR was taken from a woman aged 45-59 years with acute COVID-19.

The CDR3 sequence is CASSLQGFSYEQYF. The nucleotides are TGCGCCAGCAGCTTGCAGGGATTCTCCTACGAGCAGTACTTC. The chain couples TRBV5-1 to TRBJ2-7; perhaps TRBD1 is the D gene, with 5 bases matching. The CDR3 starts with the cysteine, ends with the phenylalanine, and has 14 residues. Only the CDR3 DNA stays, 42 bases, in frame from base 1. Trimming costs V 1 base and J 0 bases, and their ends lie 8 bases apart. The germline V gene gives CDR1 as SGHRS and CDR2 as YFSETQ.